Following are 5 T cell receptor beta chains from one sample sequenced in a study of spatial heterogeneity in lung cancer. Overall study findings and caveats: In tumors, expanded intratumoral alpha and beta TCR counts tracked mutation counts.

One entry per CDR3 protein results from TCRdb running MiXCR on the 5' RACE reads. The data contain 14,000 or so distinct CDR3 sequences, about 4.4% of them singletons. No antigen has been identified for these receptors. The time point was: sample taken at primary tumor resection. Specimen: lung tumor tissue, collected at surgery. The receptors were sampled from a female donor with early-stage non-small cell lung cancer.

This clonotype was seen more than once but under ten times. Found in a library prepared for alpha chains, this beta chain is an off-target read, and its abundance has little meaning. This chain joins TRBV20-1 and TRBJ1-5; D is ambiguous. V lost 6 bases and J lost 7, with 25 bases in between. CDR3 length: 16 amino acids. Germline V gene sequence: CDR1 DFQATT, CDR2 SNEGSKA (reference sequence). CDR3 region: CSAATFREQTDQPQHF. CDR3 DNA: TGCAGTGCAGCGACCTTCCGGGAGCAAACAGACCAGCCCCAGCATTTT.

This clonotype was recorded many times. Because this beta chain is a stray read in a library intended to capture alpha chains, its abundance should not be given much weight. The chain joins TRBV28 to TRBJ2-3; no definite D call. The CDR3 contains 13 residues. Per germline, CDR1 MDHEN and CDR2 SYDVKM. V shed 3 bases and J shed 2 bases, with 6 bases lying between them. The CDR3 nucleotides read TGTGCCAGCAGTTTCTCCCTCACAGATACGCAGTATTTT. Residues: CASSFSLTDTQYF. Combining the CDR3 with reference TRBV28 and TRBJ2-3 gives the whole variable domain DVKVTQSSRYLVKRTGEKVFLECVQDMDHENMFWYRQDPGLGLRLIYFSYDVKMKEKGDIPEGYSVSREKKERFSLILESASTNQTSMYLCASSFSLTDTQYFGPGTRLTVL.

With regard to this clonotype: Little can be read into the size of this beta chain, an off-target read in a library designed for alpha chains. The rearrangement links TRBV29-1 to TRBJ1-1; D is unresolved. Germline assignment: CDR1 SQVTM and CDR2 ANQGSEA. This CDR3 spans 16 amino acids. V lost 4 bases and J 0 bases, leaving 18 bases between the germline ends. This CDR3 is CSVARGNSRVNTEAFF. The CDR3 DNA reads as TGCAGCGTTGCACGGGGTAACAGTAGGGTGAACACTGAAGCTTTCTTT.

This clonotype was found many times. Since the library was made to target alpha chains, this beta chain is a stray read and its abundance is not meaningful. The chain employs TRBV6-1 and TRBJ1-6; 9 bases are a match to TRBD1. The J segment lost 7 bases and the V segment lost 5 bases, leaving 6 bases of the junction unmatched. This CDR3 is 15 amino acids long. CDR1 is MNHNS and CDR2 is SASEGT in the germline V gene. The CDR3 nucleotides read TGTGCCAGCAGTACCCGACAGGGGGGAAATTCACCCCTCCACTTT. Its protein is CASSTRQGGNSPLHF.

This clonotype was seen at least ten times. This beta chain came through as a stray read in a library set up for alpha chains, and its size says little. The rearrangement links TRBV10-3 to TRBJ1-5; D may be TRBD1 (6 bases). Per the germline V gene, CDR1 is ENHRY and CDR2 is SYGVKD. This CDR3 region has 14 residues. V was cut by 4 bases and J by 11 bases, with 18 bases left in between. The DNA for the CDR3 is TGTGCCATCAGTGCCGGTATTCAGGGGAGGGCCCAGCATTTT. It specifies CAISAGIQGRAQHF.